This T cell receptor (beta chain) emerged from a study of blood T cell repertoires in COVID-19. Overall study context: Sources were T cells, B-cell-depleted T cells, or PBMCs; the material itself was cDNA or gDNA.

Authors' methods: How many nucleated cells were present was estimated from reference gene primer amplification. Repertoires were generated with immunoSEQ multiplex PCR, while TCRdb's copy carries only in-frame clones and drops some. That table supplies the V and J calls and clone size; D and trimming were determined from the DNA. Among about 300,000 clones listed, 75% to 90% were seen once. The CDR3 has 16 residues. Germline assignment: CDR1 LGHNA and CDR2 YSLEER. V was clipped by 0 bases and J by 6 bases; unmatched bases: 7. The study drew participants aged about 18 to 95 years from 24 US areas. Participant-given clinical history determined each cohort assignment.

This TCR was sampled from a man aged 30 to 45 who had recovered from COVID-19. Sequenced input: PBMCs or T cells enriched from blood (not recorded which). The rearrangement links TRBV4-3 to TRBJ2-1; 8 nucleotides align to TRBD2. CDR3 region: CASSQDPRGGINEQFF. The CDR3 DNA follows: TGCGCCAGCAGCCAAGATCCCCGGGGGGGCATCAATGAGCAGTTCTTC.